A single sample gave rise to the 2 T cell receptor beta chains below, sequenced in a study of shared clonotypes between healthy human individuals. The assay was immunoSEQ multiplex PCR, and TCRdb's table has in-frame clones only and misses some. Here the sample spans a few million clones, about 92% being singletons. Specimen: naive CD4+ T cells from PBMCs. This sample's subset: CD45RA+ positively selected. All receptors derive from a man aged 18 to 30 in good health. Some clones in this sample may be carry-over from other donors' samples.

Comments on this clone: This CDR3 is also generated by other DNA sequences in the sample. The gene calls are TRBV2 and TRBJ1-1; D gene ambiguous. Looked up from germline, CDR1 is SNHLY and CDR2 is FYNNEI. Trimming removed 8 bases from V and 0 bases from J, with 10 bases in between. CDR3 length: 13 residues. In nucleotides, the CDR3 is TGTGCCAGCGACCCAGGATTGAACACTGAAGCTTTCTTT. This gives the protein CASDPGLNTEAFF.

The genes are TRBV9 and TRBJ2-7; a possible D gene is TRBD2 (6 bases). The germline CDR1 and CDR2 sequences are SGDLS and YYNGEE. The CDR3 spans 14 residues. Trimming cost V 0 bases and J 2 bases, with 9 bases left between them. The CDR3 loop is CASSVAREAYEQYF. In DNA, the CDR3 is TGTGCCAGCAGCGTAGCGAGGGAGGCCTACGAGCAGTACTTC.